This T cell receptor beta chain was documented in a study of blood T cell repertoires in COVID-19. At the level of the study: The origin of the acute and convalescent COVID-19 samples was the United States, Italy and Spain.

Per the germline V gene, CDR1 is SGHTA and CDR2 is FQGNSA. V was cut by 4 bases and J by 0 bases, with 10 bases left in between. This CDR3 has 15 residues. In the original analysis: Reference gene primer amplification in the assay estimated nucleated cell counts. Sequenced by immunoSEQ multiplex PCR; TCRdb stores in-frame clones only, minus some. V and J calls and clone size follow that table, whereas D and trimming were derived from the DNA. The sample holds about 100,000 clones, about nine tenths seen once. V gene TRBV7-2 combines with J gene TRBJ2-1, with D possibly matching TRBD2 (6 bases). This sequence originates from a man aged 50 to 59 with active COVID-19. The sample comprised peripheral blood. The CDR3 nucleotides are TGTGCCAGCAGCTGGGACTTCAGCTCCTACAATGAGCAGTTCTTC. Protein product: CASSWDFSSYNEQFF.